This TCR beta chain was profiled in a study of cytomegalovirus exposure and HLA in healthy donors. Study-level information: Among the approximately 400 donors who were genotyped, 81% fell in the genetic ancestry cluster that is associated with self-reported Caucasian donors. Study outcomes and limitations: Rates of TCR association differed by HLA locus in a later analysis, with DRB1 highest and HLA-C lowest. Three CMV-associated chains were confirmed in vitro to be specific for CMV antigens.

With respect to this clone: Its target is not known.

13 Jbeta primers and 60 Vbeta primers were used for the PCR. Measured with immunoSEQ multiplex PCR; TCRdb has only the in-frame clones, and not every one. The sample has 200,000 or so clones. CDR3 length: 17 amino acids. Between the trimmed V and J ends, which lost 3 bases and 0 bases, there was a span of 16 bases. The germline CDR1 and CDR2 sequences are SGDLS and YYNGEE. What was sequenced was PBMCs. The sequence was collected from a boy between 10 and 17 years old in good health and CMV-seronegative. This rearrangement joins TRBV9 to TRBJ1-3; D ambiguous. Here the CDR3 reads CASSGGPVSGSGNTIYF. In DNA, the CDR3 is TGTGCCAGCAGCGGCGGCCCAGTCAGTGGCTCTGGAAACACCATATATTTT.